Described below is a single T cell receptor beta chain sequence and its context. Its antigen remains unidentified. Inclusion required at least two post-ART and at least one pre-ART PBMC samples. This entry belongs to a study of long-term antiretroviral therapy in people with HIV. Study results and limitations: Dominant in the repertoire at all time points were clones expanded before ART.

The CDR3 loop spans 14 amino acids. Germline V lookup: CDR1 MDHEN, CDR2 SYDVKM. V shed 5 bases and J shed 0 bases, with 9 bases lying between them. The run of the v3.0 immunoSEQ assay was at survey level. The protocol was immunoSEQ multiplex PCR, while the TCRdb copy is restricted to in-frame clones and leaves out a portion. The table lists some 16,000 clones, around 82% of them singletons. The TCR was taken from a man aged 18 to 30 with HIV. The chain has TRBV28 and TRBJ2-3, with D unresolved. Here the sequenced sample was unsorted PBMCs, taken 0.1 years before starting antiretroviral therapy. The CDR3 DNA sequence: TGTGCCAGCAGTACATCGACCAGCACAGATACGCAGTATTTT. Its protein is CASSTSTSTDTQYF.